These 21 T cell receptor beta chains were all obtained from the same sample, sequenced in a study of identical twins. In TCRdb, the 5' RACE reads were re-called with MiXCR into one record per CDR3 protein. The sample shows 420,000 or so distinct CDR3 sequences, around 20% of them seen only once. Sample: naive T cells sorted from blood. Receptors were obtained from a man over 45 in good health.

This clonotype showed up just a few times. This chain joins TRBV5-1 and TRBJ2-1, with 8 positions matching TRBD2. V was clipped by 4 bases and J by 2 bases; unmatched bases: 8. The CDR3 totals 16 residues. Germline values: CDR1 SGHRS, CDR2 YFSETQ. The CDR3 coding sequence is TGCGCCAGCAGCCGTACACTAGCGGCCCCCTACAATGAGCAGTTCTTC. It translates to CASSRTLAAPYNEQFF.

V is TRBV28 and J is TRBJ1-2; D is uncertain. The CDR3 runs to 12 residues. With 5 bases removed from V and 2 bases from J, the gap between germline ends came to 6 bases. CDR1 and CDR2 from the germline V gene are MDHEN and SYDVKM. The CDR3 loop is CASSPDNYGYTF. The CDR3 DNA reads as TGTGCCAGCAGTCCGGACAACTATGGCTACACCTTC.

The CDR3 region has the DNA TGCAGCGTTAAGAGGACAGGGAGCTCCTACAATGAGCAGTTCTTC. Residues: CSVKRTGSSYNEQFF. The V gene is TRBV29-1, the J gene TRBJ2-1; TRBD1 matches 8 bases. Germline V CDR1 and CDR2: SQVTM, ANQGSEA. This CDR3 is 15 amino acids long. The J segment lost 0 bases and the V segment lost 5 bases, leaving 6 bases of the junction unmatched.

This sequence joins TRBV2 and TRBJ1-5; D not resolved. From germline, CDR1 is SNHLY and CDR2 FYNNEI. This CDR3 has 15 residues. Trimming took 3 bases from V and 1 from J, leaving 10 bases between them. CDR3 nucleotide sequence: TGTGCCAGCAGTGAGCAAGGACTCAGCAATCAGCCCCAGCATTTT. Protein product: CASSEQGLSNQPQHF.

This clonotype was picked up many times. This chain connects TRBV3-1 to TRBJ2-5; no reliable D call. Trimming pared 0 bases from V and 3 bases from J, leaving 11 bases between. Per germline, CDR1 LGHDT and CDR2 YNNKEL (reference sequence). CDR3 length: 15 amino acids. CDR3 residues: CASSQDLLNKETQYF. CDR3 nucleotide sequence: TGTGCCAGCAGCCAAGATCTACTAAATAAAGAGACCCAGTACTTC.

V and J are TRBV12-3 or TRBV12-4 and TRBJ1-5; 9 positions match TRBD1. With V trimmed by 5 bases and J by 5 bases, 16 bases remained unmatched. The CDR3 runs to 18 residues. CDR3 bases: TGTGCCAGCAGTCGCGATAACAGGGGGCTAAAGTTCGATCAGCCCCAGCATTTT. It specifies CASSRDNRGLKFDQPQHF.

This clonotype was observed a handful of times. The rearrangement uses TRBV15 and TRBJ2-1, with TRBD2 identical over 9 bases. The CDR3 is made up of 18 amino acids. The junction had 6 bases not matched to a gene; V was cut back by 0 bases and J by 0 bases. Germline CDR1 reads LNHNV; CDR2 reads YYDKDF (reference sequence). CDR3 in amino acids: CATSRDLLAGISYNEQFF. The CDR3 DNA follows: TGTGCCACCAGCAGAGATTTGCTAGCGGGGATCTCCTACAATGAGCAGTTCTTC.

This clonotype has more than one count but fewer than ten. V and J are TRBV11-2 and TRBJ1-2; possible D gene TRBD1, 5 bases. Germline CDR1 reads SGHAT; CDR2 reads FQNNGV. This CDR3 spans 14 amino acids. Trimming shortened V by 2 bases and J by 2 bases, and 9 bases separated the two germline ends. Here the CDR3 DNA reads TGTGCCAGCAGCTTATCGGGGGACAACTATGGCTACACCTTC. It is translated as CASSLSGDNYGYTF.

This clonotype was picked up many times. This chain connects TRBV6-6 to TRBJ2-3, with D possibly matching TRBD1 (6 bases). The CDR3 is 12 amino acids. V lost 7 bases, J lost 3 bases, and 8 bases lay in between. The germline V gene encodes CDR1 MNHNY and CDR2 SVGAGI (reference sequence). The CDR3 coding sequence is TGTGCCAGCACCCAGGGGACAGATACGCAGTATTTT. Protein: CASTQGTDTQYF.

This clonotype has just a few counts. The chain joins TRBV5-8 to TRBJ2-7; 7 bases align to TRBD1. J lost 3 bases, V lost 5 bases, and 8 bases had no gene match. The CDR3 runs 14 residues. Looked up from germline, CDR1 is SGHTS and CDR2 is YDEGEE. The CDR3 is CASSHRDRDYEQYF. The DNA of the CDR3 is TGTGCCAGCAGTCACCGGGACAGAGACTACGAGCAGTACTTC.

This clonotype was detected a few times. V and J are TRBV20-1 and TRBJ2-5; unclear D gene. The CDR3 length is 13 residues. Trimming shortened V by 0 bases and J by 9 bases, and 14 bases separated the two germline ends. Germline CDR1 is DFQATT and CDR2 is SNEGSKA (reference sequence). The CDR3 region has the DNA TGCAGTGCTAGAGATTACCGGCTCTTGTCCCAGTACTTC. Its protein product is CSARDYRLLSQYF.

The table lists this clonotype with a few counts. The chain employs TRBV5-1 and TRBJ2-3; possibly TRBD1 or TRBD2 for D (6 bases each). Per the germline V gene, CDR1 is SGHRS and CDR2 is YFSETQ. Trimming took off 4 bases at V and 6 bases at J, with 12 bases between the two ends. CDR3 length equals 13 residues. CDR3 residues: CASSGGTRDTQYF. CDR3 sequence (DNA): TGCGCCAGCAGCGGCGGGACACGGGATACGCAGTATTTT.

The chain carries TRBV20-1 and TRBJ2-7; TRBD1 agrees at 8 bases. Germline CDR1 DFQATT, CDR2 SNEGSKA (reference sequence). Trimming removed 0 bases from V and 1 base from J; junction bases left unmatched: 2. This CDR3 is 14 amino acids long. The chain's CDR3 is CSARDRGQSYEQYF. CDR3 DNA: TGCAGTGCTAGAGACAGGGGGCAGTCCTACGAGCAGTACTTC.

V and J are TRBV5-4 and TRBJ2-7; 7 bases are a match to TRBD2. The length of the CDR3 is 13 residues. Germline CDR1 reads SGHNT; CDR2 reads YYREEE (reference sequence). The V segment lost 4 bases and the J segment 5 bases; nucleotides outside the gene matches: 6. DNA of the CDR3: TGTGCCAGCAGCATGGGGAGGGATCACGAGCAGTACTTC. Translation gives CASSMGRDHEQYF.

The chain employs TRBV20-1 and TRBJ1-2; a weak D match, TRBD1 (5 bases). The CDR3 contains 13 residues. CDR1 is DFQATT, CDR2 SNEGSKA, per germline (reference sequence). Trimming cost V 5 bases and J 6 bases, with 16 bases left between them. The CDR3: CSAFQRGYNGYTF. For the CDR3, the DNA is TGCAGTGCTTTTCAACGGGGGTATAATGGCTACACCTTC.

The chain links TRBV29-1 to TRBJ2-4, with D possibly being TRBD1 or TRBD2 (6 bases each). The CDR3 consists of 13 residues. Germline CDR1 reads SQVTM; CDR2 reads ANQGSEA. V lost 3 bases to trimming and J lost 10 bases, with 16 bases between them. The CDR3 is CSVEDQGGLIQYF. CDR3 DNA sequence: TGCAGCGTTGAGGATCAAGGGGGGCTAATTCAGTACTTC.

This sequence joins TRBV10-3 and TRBJ2-1; possible D gene TRBD2, 5 bases. With 7 bases removed from V and 0 bases from J, the gap between germline ends came to 13 bases. Germline lookup yields CDR1 ENHRY and CDR2 SYGVKD. CDR3 length: 15 amino acids. CDR3 DNA: TGTGCCATCAACGGCGGGCAGAGCTCCTACAATGAGCAGTTCTTC. Translated: CAINGGQSSYNEQFF.

This clonotype has at least ten counts. V and J are TRBV4-2 and TRBJ2-7, with a possible D match to TRBD2 (6 bases). Germline loops: CDR1 LGHNA, CDR2 YNFKEQ. This CDR3 is 14 amino acids long. The germline V and J ends were trimmed by 1 base and 3 bases, with 10 bases remaining between them. The CDR3 protein is CASSQGGDGYEQYF. DNA of the CDR3: TGTGCCAGCAGCCAAGGGGGGGACGGCTACGAGCAGTACTTC.

This clonotype was seen a handful of times. The J gene is TRBJ2-1, the V gene TRBV7-2; 8 bases align to TRBD1. The J segment lost 2 bases and the V segment lost 0 bases, leaving 6 bases of the junction unmatched. Germline CDR1 and CDR2: SGHTA and FQGNSA. This CDR3 is 17 amino acids long. The CDR3 DNA reads as TGTGCCAGCAGCTTAGCGTTACAGGGGGTAACCTACAATGAGCAGTTCTTC. Translated: CASSLALQGVTYNEQFF.

This clonotype was detected ten times or more. The chain joins TRBV29-1 to TRBJ2-2, with 7 bases that match TRBD2. Trimming cost V 2 bases and J 5 bases; bases outside gene matches: 14. Germline V gene data show CDR1 as SQVTM and CDR2 as ANQGSEA. The CDR3 loop spans 17 amino acids. In DNA form, the CDR3 reads TGCAGCGTTGAAAAAGAGGGAGGGGTCGGGGGAACCGGGGAGCTGTTTTTT. Protein: CSVEKEGGVGGTGELFF.

The rearrangement links TRBV3-1 to TRBJ2-1; 8 nucleotides line up with TRBD2. The CDR3 is 13 amino acids. The germline CDR1 and CDR2 sequences are LGHDT and YNNKEL (reference sequence). V gave up 4 bases and J gave up 9 bases; unmatched junction bases: 5. DNA for the CDR3: TGTGCCAGCAGCCCCGGGGGGGCGGTTGAGCAGTTCTTC. This codes for CASSPGGAVEQFF.